These 27 T cell receptor beta chains came from one sample sequenced in a study of T cells in Graves' hyperthyroidism and ophthalmopathy. RNA transcripts were the template for amplifying TCR beta CDR3 regions. When the TCR CDR3 underwent first-round RT-PCR, the HTBI primer set was used. MiXCR was run by TCRdb on the multiplex PCR reads, yielding one entry per CDR3 protein. The top ten clones hold approximately 30% of a sample with fewer than 450,000 distinct CDR3 sequences, roughly a sixth of them seen once. The sequenced sample consisted of blood. These receptors all stem from a woman aged 30 to 39 with Graves' hyperthyroidism that later progressed to Graves' ophthalmopathy.

In this sample, this clonotype turned up a few times. The chain couples TRBV28 to TRBJ2-5, with D unresolved. Trimming removed 0 bases from V and 5 bases from J, with 10 bases in between. The CDR3 has 14 residues. Germline V gives CDR1 MDHEN, CDR2 SYDVKM. The CDR3 DNA reads TGTGCCAGCAGTTTATGGACAACCCAGGAGACCCAGTACTTC. This gives the protein CASSLWTTQETQYF.

There are many counts of this clonotype. V usage is TRBV20-1 and J usage is TRBJ2-5; perhaps TRBD1 as D (5 bases). Trimming shortened V by 5 bases and J by 3 bases, and 13 bases separated the two germline ends. The CDR3 has 13 amino acids. Germline V gives CDR1 DFQATT, CDR2 SNEGSKA (reference sequence). CDR3 in amino acids: CSAFETEKETQYF. The CDR3 DNA is TGCAGTGCTTTTGAGACAGAAAAAGAGACCCAGTACTTC.

This clonotype was seen at least ten times. The chain combines TRBV15 with TRBJ1-1; D gene ambiguous. Germline V lookup: CDR1 LNHNV, CDR2 YYDKDF (reference sequence). This CDR3 is 16 amino acids long. V was clipped by 0 bases and J by 6 bases, with 17 bases between them. The CDR3 nucleotides read TGTGCCACCAGCAGAGATTTGGAACAGCCCCTGGCTGAAGCTTTCTTT. Amino acids: CATSRDLEQPLAEAFF.

This clonotype came up many times. The CDR3 DNA reads as TGTGCCAGCAGCCGGGGACAGGGTTTTAACTATGGCTACACCTTC. Its protein product is CASSRGQGFNYGYTF. The V gene is TRBV27, the J gene TRBJ1-2, with 9 bases identical to TRBD1. Per the germline V gene, CDR1 is MNHEY and CDR2 is SMNVEV (reference sequence). The CDR3 runs to 15 residues. With V trimmed by 6 bases and J by 1 base, 6 bases remained unmatched.

This clonotype was seen ten or more times. The V gene is TRBV7-9, the J gene TRBJ1-3; D possibly corresponds to TRBD1 (5 bases). The V gene lost 2 bases and the J gene lost 0 bases, with 11 bases spanning the gap. Germline CDR1 reads SEHNR; CDR2 reads FQNEAQ (reference sequence). CDR3 size: 16 residues. DNA of the CDR3: TGTGCCAGCAGCTTAAAAGGTGACAGCTCTGGAAACACCATATATTTT. Translated, it gives CASSLKGDSSGNTIYF. Drawing the rest from reference TRBV7-9 and TRBJ1-3, the complete variable domain is DTGVSQNPRHKITKRGQNVTFRCDPISEHNRLYWYRQTLGQGPEFLTYFQNEAQLEKSRLLSDRFSAERPKGSFSTLEIQRTEQGDSAMYLCASSLKGDSSGNTIYFGEGSWLTVV.

This chain links TRBV11-2 with TRBJ2-7; D perhaps matches TRBD2 (6 bases). The germline V gene has CDR1 SGHAT and CDR2 FQNNGV. The CDR3 totals 14 residues. Trimming pared 5 bases from V and 3 bases from J, leaving 14 bases between. CDR3 nucleotide sequence: TGTGCCAGCAGCCCTGGGACTTCCAACTACGAGCAGTACTTC. Residues: CASSPGTSNYEQYF.

This clonotype was counted at least ten times. V gene TRBV30 combines with J gene TRBJ1-4; D not resolved. The ends were cut back, 0 bases at V and 4 bases at J, with 12 bases in the middle. There are 15 residues in the CDR3. Per the germline V gene, CDR1 is GTSNPN and CDR2 is SVGIG (reference sequence). Here the CDR3 reads CAWSVQWVGNEKLFF. In DNA, the CDR3 is TGTGCCTGGAGTGTACAATGGGTCGGTAATGAAAAACTGTTTTTT.

Many counts were recorded for this clonotype. The chain links TRBV28 to TRBJ2-5; D perhaps matches TRBD2 (5 bases). Trimming took off 2 bases at V and 2 bases at J, with 12 bases between the two ends. Germline loops: CDR1 MDHEN, CDR2 SYDVKM. This CDR3 is built from 15 residues. CDR3 nucleotide sequence: TGTGCCAGCAGTTTACCGGTCGGGGTTCAAGAGACCCAGTACTTC. It specifies CASSLPVGVQETQYF.

V is TRBV6-4 and J is TRBJ2-3, with D tentatively TRBD1 (6 bases). Trimming stripped 0 bases from V and 5 bases from J, with 9 bases between. The CDR3 loop spans 14 amino acids. In germline, CDR1 is MRHNA, CDR2 SNTAGT. The CDR3 reads CASSDSGAKDTQYF. The CDR3 bases are TGTGCCAGCAGTGACTCGGGGGCGAAAGATACGCAGTATTTT.

J is TRBJ1-4 and V is TRBV15; D may be TRBD1 (5 bases). The CDR3 consists of 12 residues. Germline V lookup: CDR1 LNHNV, CDR2 YYDKDF (reference sequence). V lost 8 bases and J lost 12, with 16 bases in between. The CDR3 coding sequence is TGTGCCACCCGCGGGACGAGGGAGGAACTGTTTTTT. Its translation is CATRGTREELFF.

This clonotype was seen at least ten times. This chain joins TRBV6-5 and TRBJ1-5; TRBD1 is a possible D gene (5 bases). V gave up 0 bases and J gave up 11 bases, with 29 bases separating them. Germline values: CDR1 MNHEY, CDR2 SVGAGI. CDR3 length equals 19 residues. CDR3 amino acids: CASSYSDPTLGGGLGAQHF. CDR3 in DNA: TGTGCCAGCAGTTACTCCGACCCAACCCTCGGGGGTGGGCTCGGGGCCCAGCATTTT.

This clonotype was detected many times. The J gene is TRBJ2-1, the V gene TRBV6-1; D might be TRBD2 (6 bases). The V gene lost 5 bases and the J gene lost 8 bases, with 22 bases spanning the gap. The CDR3 is 16 residues long. Per germline, CDR1 MNHNS and CDR2 SASEGT. The CDR3: CASSPSGGTLGDEQFF. The CDR3 bases are TGTGCCAGCAGTCCTTCGGGCGGGACTTTGGGCGATGAGCAGTTCTTC.

The V call is TRBV27, the J call TRBJ2-3; D may match TRBD1 or TRBD2 (5 bases each). CDR1 is MNHEY, CDR2 SMNVEV, per germline (reference sequence). V lost 5 bases, J lost 2 bases, and 8 bases lay in between. The CDR3 covers 13 residues. In DNA, the CDR3 is TGTGCCAGCAGTGGGACGGACACAGATACGCAGTATTTT. Translating gives CASSGTDTDTQYF.

Many counts were recorded for this clonotype. The chain recombines TRBV12-3 or TRBV12-4 with TRBJ1-2, with 8 positions matching TRBD1. V lost 6 bases and J lost 8; bases outside the gene matches: 8. CDR3 length: 13 residues. The CDR3, as DNA: TGTGCCAGCAGGTACAATGACAGGGGAGGCTACACCTTC. Its protein is CASRYNDRGGYTF.

In this sample, this clonotype turned up many times. This chain links TRBV20-1 with TRBJ2-7, with D possibly being TRBD2 (6 bases). The ends were cut back, 6 bases at V and 1 base at J, with 22 bases in the middle. Germline loops: CDR1 DFQATT, CDR2 SNEGSKA (reference sequence). The CDR3 is 16 amino acids. This CDR3 is CSADLRGEEASYEQYF. CDR3 DNA: TGCAGTGCCGACCTTAGAGGGGAGGAGGCTTCCTACGAGCAGTACTTC.

The chain uses TRBV19 and TRBJ2-5; D not certain. Trimming left V 5 bases short and J 2 bases short, with 12 bases between. The germline V gene has CDR1 LNHDA and CDR2 SQIVND (reference sequence). This CDR3 comprises 14 residues. This CDR3 reads CASSQEERQETQYF. In DNA form, the CDR3 reads TGTGCCAGTAGTCAAGAGGAGAGACAAGAGACCCAGTACTTC.

A few counts support this clonotype. V is TRBV2 and J is TRBJ1-4, with D tentatively TRBD1 (6 bases). The CDR3 spans 13 residues. The V end was cut by 7 bases, the J end by 4 bases, with 10 bases between. CDR1 is SNHLY and CDR2 is FYNNEI in the germline V gene. In nucleotides, the CDR3 is TGTGCCAGCACGGCAGGGGTTAATGAAAAACTGTTTTTT. Its translation: CASTAGVNEKLFF.

This clonotype turned up a few times. The chain couples TRBV19 to TRBJ1-3; TRBD1 might be the D (5 bases). Per the germline V gene, CDR1 is LNHDA and CDR2 is SQIVND (reference sequence). This CDR3 is built from 15 residues. With 6 bases removed from V and 0 bases from J, the gap between germline ends came to 12 bases. DNA of the CDR3: TGTGCCAGTAGCTTACAGGTCTCCTCTGGAAACACCATATATTTT. Protein sequence: CASSLQVSSGNTIYF.

This clonotype was observed many times. This chain uses TRBV28 with TRBJ2-7, with D possibly matching TRBD2 (5 bases). Deletions cut 2 bases from V and 2 bases from J, with 10 bases between. The CDR3 totals 14 residues. Germline V gene data show CDR1 as MDHEN and CDR2 as SYDVKM. DNA of the CDR3: TGTGCCAGCAGTTTAACACAGACTACCTACGAGCAGTACTTC. Encoded protein: CASSLTQTTYEQYF.

The V gene is TRBV4-1, the J gene TRBJ2-7, with TRBD2 as a possible D gene (6 bases). Trimming stripped 4 bases from V and 3 bases from J, with 13 bases between. The length of the CDR3 is 14 residues. Germline-derived CDR1 and CDR2 are MGHRA and YSYEKL. CDR3 coding DNA: TGCGCCAGCAGCCCCGGGACTTATAACTACGAGCAGTACTTC. It is translated as CASSPGTYNYEQYF.

This clonotype appeared many times. This sequence joins TRBV5-1 and TRBJ2-5; 9 bases agree with TRBD2. The CDR3 consists of 20 residues. Trimming removed 4 bases from V and 0 bases from J; junction bases left unmatched: 19. The germline V gene encodes CDR1 SGHRS and CDR2 YFSETQ. The CDR3 sequence: CASSPGVAGASVMDQETQYF. In nucleotides, the CDR3 is TGCGCCAGCAGCCCTGGAGTAGCGGGGGCATCTGTCATGGACCAAGAGACCCAGTACTTC. Supplemented by reference TRBV5-1 and TRBJ2-5, the full variable domain reads KAGVTQTPRYLIKTRGQQVTLSCSPISGHRSVSWYQQTPGQGLQFLFEYFSETQRNKGNFPGRFSGRQFSNSRSEMNVSTLELGDSALYLCASSPGVAGASVMDQETQYFGPGTRLLVL.

This clonotype was seen at least ten times. CDR3 region: CASSETGEQYF. In DNA form, the CDR3 reads TGTGCCAGCAGCGAAACAGGCGAGCAGTACTTC. The rearrangement uses TRBV5-5 and TRBJ2-7, with TRBD1 as a possible D gene (5 bases). The CDR3 spans 11 residues. V was trimmed by 4 bases and J by 6 bases, leaving 8 bases between them. CDR1 and CDR2 from the germline V gene are SGHKS and YYEKEE (reference sequence).

In regard to this clonotype: Since a much larger clone is just one base distant, this may be a read error. V and J are TRBV28 and TRBJ2-2; a possible D gene is TRBD2 (6 bases). The germline V gene has CDR1 MDHEN and CDR2 SYDVKM. This CDR3 has 14 residues. DNA of the CDR3: TGTGCCAGTCTGACCAAGGTGAACACCGGGGGGCTGTTTTTT. It codes for CASLTKVNTGGLFF.

This clonotype was observed a few times. This chain uses TRBV19 with TRBJ1-2, with D maybe TRBD1 (6 bases). CDR3 size: 18 residues. Trimming removed 3 bases from V and 2 bases from J, with 22 bases in between. Germline V gene data show CDR1 as LNHDA and CDR2 as SQIVND (reference sequence). CDR3 bases: TGTGCCAGTAGTATGGTGGGCCGGGGGCCGACAGAAAACTATGGCTACACCTTC. It translates to CASSMVGRGPTENYGYTF.

This clonotype was seen repeatedly, ten times or more. The V gene is TRBV12-3 or TRBV12-4, the J gene TRBJ1-1, with D uncertain. Trimming stripped 7 bases from V and 1 base from J, with 7 bases between. This CDR3 has 12 residues. As DNA, the CDR3 is TGTGCCAGCACCTTCGAGAACACTGAAGCTTTCTTT. The encoded protein is CASTFENTEAFF.

This clonotype was recorded at least ten times. J is TRBJ2-4 and V is TRBV7-2; weak D call: TRBD2 (6 bases). Trimming cost V 1 base and J 1 base, with 17 bases left between them. The CDR3 has 18 amino acids. The germline gives CDR1 SGHTA, CDR2 FQGNSA. CDR3 coding DNA: TGTGCCAGCAGCTTAGGTATAGGTTCGGGAGTGGCCAAAAACATTCAGTACTTC. This sequence encodes CASSLGIGSGVAKNIQYF.

The chain links TRBV3-1 to TRBJ2-7, with 8 bases aligning to TRBD2. The V gene end was trimmed by 1 base and the J gene end by 0 bases; junction bases not matched to a gene: 5. The germline CDR1 and CDR2 sequences are LGHDT and YNNKEL (reference sequence). This CDR3 spans 16 amino acids. CDR3: CASSQVTTSGSYEQYF. CDR3 DNA: TGTGCCAGCAGCCAAGTGACCACTAGCGGCTCCTACGAGCAGTACTTC.